This TCR beta chain was observed in a study of blood T cell repertoires in COVID-19. Whole-study context: PBMCs, B-cell-depleted T cells, or T cells were the source of the cDNA or gDNA that made up the material.

The CDR3 totals 16 residues. Germline V gives CDR1 KGHSH, CDR2 LQKENI. The V gene end was trimmed by 3 bases and the J gene end by 3 bases; junction bases not matched to a gene: 6. Ages ranged from about 18 to 89 years, with residence in approximately 23 US areas. Cohorts were based on clinical histories the participants reported. Here immunoSEQ multiplex PCR was the method, and the copy in TCRdb shows in-frame clones only, minus some. This table has approximately 250,000 clones, around nine tenths appearing once. The sample taken for sequencing was PBMCs or T cells enriched from blood (not recorded which). The V gene is TRBV18, the J gene TRBJ2-1, with 9 bases identical to TRBD1. This receptor was taken from a woman aged 55 to 70 in a cohort exposed to, infected with or recovered from COVID-19 (not recorded which). CDR3 sequence (DNA): TGTGCCAGCTCACCCCCGGGACAGGGTTTCTACAATGAGCAGTTCTTC. Encoded protein: CASSPPGQGFYNEQFF.